Presented here are 22 T cell receptor beta chains from one specimen sequenced in a study of neurological immune-mediated disorders. TCRdb processed the 5' RACE reads anew with MiXCR; each CDR3 protein has one entry. The table has about 24,000 distinct CDR3 sequences, over 10% seen once. Specimen: PBMCs. These receptor sequences come from a woman between 35 and 50 years old with HTLV-1-associated myelopathy (HAM/TSP).

In this sample, this clonotype turned up many times. The chain couples TRBV7-8 to TRBJ2-2; D ambiguous. Germline CDR1 reads SGHVS; CDR2 reads FQNEAQ. V was cut by 1 base and J by 2 bases, with 8 bases left in between. The CDR3 contains 15 residues. CDR3 sequence: CASSLGGRNTGELFF. The DNA for the CDR3 is TGTGCCAGCAGCTTAGGCGGTAGAAACACCGGGGAGCTGTTTTTT.

This clonotype was recorded many times. The V call is TRBV5-1, the J call TRBJ2-6; D ambiguous. The V and J ends lost 2 bases and 0 bases respectively, with 24 bases between them. The V gene's germline CDR1 is SGHRS and CDR2 YFSETQ. The CDR3 totals 21 residues. The CDR3 nucleotides read TGCGCCAGCAGCTTTTCCAGGCCTCGAACCCCCTATAGCTCTGGGGCCAACGTCCTGACTTTC. As protein: CASSFSRPRTPYSSGANVLTF.

Ten or more counts support this clonotype. The J gene is TRBJ2-5, the V gene TRBV20-1; 8 nucleotides align to TRBD1. CDR1 is DFQATT, CDR2 SNEGSKA, per germline (reference sequence). The CDR3 is 14 amino acids. With 0 bases clipped from V and 5 bases from J, the junction kept 5 bases outside the gene matches. CDR3 residues: CSARDDRGWETQYF. In nucleotides, the CDR3 is TGCAGTGCTAGAGACGACAGGGGTTGGGAGACCCAGTACTTC.

This clonotype has a count of ten or more. V and J are TRBV20-1 and TRBJ1-1, with D unresolved. CDR3 length: 13 residues. Germline loops: CDR1 DFQATT, CDR2 SNEGSKA (reference sequence). CDR3 amino acids: CSLIDTTNTEAFF. The CDR3 coding sequence is TGCAGCCTTATAGACACGACGAACACTGAAGCTTTCTTT.

This clonotype was observed many times. The chain is built from TRBV29-1 and TRBJ1-3; D gene ambiguous. Germline V gene sequence: CDR1 SQVTM, CDR2 ANQGSEA. This CDR3 has 11 amino acids. The CDR3 loop is CGSSSGNTIYF. The CDR3 nucleotides are TGCGGCAGTAGCTCTGGAAACACCATATATTTT.

The chain has TRBV7-6 and TRBJ2-3; D may correspond to TRBD1 or TRBD2 (6 bases each). CDR3 length: 16 residues. CDR1 and CDR2 (germline): SGHVS, FNYEAQ. Trimming pared 5 bases from V and 5 bases from J, leaving 20 bases between. The DNA for the CDR3 is TGTGCCAGCAGCCTGGCCAACGGGGGCGTTATAGATACGCAGTATTTT. Its translation: CASSLANGGVIDTQYF.

This clonotype was observed a single time. Since no conserved phenylalanine or tryptophan closes the CDR3, a read error is the likely cause. The rearrangement joins TRBV5-6 to TRBJ2-7; D is unclear. Germline CDR1 reads SGHDT; CDR2 reads YYEEEE. Trimming took off 4 bases at V and 0 bases at J, with 14 bases between the two ends. The CDR3 covers 15 residues. CDR3 protein: CASSPRRASSYEQYL. In nucleotides, the CDR3 is TGTGCCAGCAGCCCCCGTAGGGCGAGCTCCTACGAGCAGTACTTA.

V and J are TRBV6-6 and TRBJ2-1, with D perhaps matching TRBD2 (6 bases). CDR1 is MNHNY, CDR2 SVGAGI, per germline (reference sequence). The CDR3 sequence is 16 residues long. Trimming pared 3 bases from V and 6 bases from J, leaving 18 bases between. CDR3 residues: CASSYGRGRLLNEQFF. In DNA form, the CDR3 reads TGTGCCAGCAGTTATGGGAGAGGGAGGCTTCTCAATGAGCAGTTCTTC.

At least ten counts were recorded for this clonotype. This chain links TRBV12-3 or TRBV12-4 with TRBJ1-1; no definite D call. The CDR3 is 15 amino acids. The germline V and J ends were trimmed by 2 bases and 2 bases, with 12 bases remaining between them. The CDR3 region is CASSLSLGLNTEAFF. The CDR3 DNA reads TGTGCCAGCAGTTTATCTTTAGGGCTAAACACTGAAGCTTTCTTT.

This clonotype was counted many times. This chain connects TRBV20-1 to TRBJ2-7; 7 bases align to TRBD1. V lost 3 bases to trimming and J lost 2 bases; unmatched junction nucleotides: 13. There are 16 residues in the CDR3. Germline V gives CDR1 DFQATT, CDR2 SNEGSKA (reference sequence). The CDR3 DNA is TGCAGTGCTAGCGGGCTACAGGGGTCCCTAACCTACGAGCAGTACTTC. This translates into CSASGLQGSLTYEQYF.

This clonotype has a count of ten or more. V is TRBV4-2 and J is TRBJ2-7, with 9 bases that match TRBD2. Germline V gene lookup returns CDR1 LGHNA and CDR2 YNFKEQ. The V and J ends lost 4 bases and 2 bases, in that order; junction bases with no gene match: 9. This CDR3 has 16 residues. The CDR3 DNA reads TGTGCCAGCAGCCTCCGACAGGCTAGCGGGGCCTACGAGCAGTACTTC. Its translation: CASSLRQASGAYEQYF.

To note about this clonotype: The junction differs from germline at one of its ends, possibly a read error. This chain uses TRBV20-1 with TRBJ1-2; no definite D call. Germline V gene sequence: CDR1 DFQATT, CDR2 SNEGSKA (reference sequence). The CDR3 runs 12 residues. CDR3 DNA sequence: TGCAGTGCTGGCGGGTGTAACTATGTCTACACCTTC. Translation gives CSAGGCNYVYTF.

Ten or more counts support this clonotype. V usage is TRBV4-2 and J usage is TRBJ2-5, with 7 positions matching TRBD2. The CDR3 loop spans 15 amino acids. In germline, CDR1 is LGHNA, CDR2 YNFKEQ. Trimming cost V 2 bases and J 1 base; bases outside gene matches: 4. CDR3 sequence reads: CASSQRRGSQETQYF. Here the CDR3 DNA reads TGTGCCAGCAGCCAACGGCGGGGGTCCCAAGAGACCCAGTACTTC.

To note about this clonotype: A read error may account for a junction end that differs from germline. The rearrangement uses TRBV3-1 and TRBJ1-5; D is unresolved. The CDR3 extends over 15 amino acids. CDR1 LGHDT and CDR2 YNNKEL come from the germline V gene (reference sequence). CDR3 in amino acids: CVSSQGPIGNQPQHF. The CDR3 DNA is TGTGTCAGCAGCCAAGGTCCTATTGGGAATCAGCCCCAGCATTTT. The full variable domain, with the rest looked up from reference TRBV3-1 and TRBJ1-5, is DTAVSQTPKYLVTQMGNDKSIKCEQNLGHDTMYWYKQDSKKFLKIMFSYNNKELIINETVPNRFSPKSPDKAHLNLHINSLELGDSAVYFCVSSQGPIGNQPQHFGDGTRLSIL.

This clonotype was recorded many times. The chain joins TRBV15 to TRBJ2-3, with 8 nucleotides matching TRBD2. The CDR3 runs 15 residues. J gave up 4 bases and V 8 bases, and 11 bases lay outside the gene matches. Germline CDR1 and CDR2: LNHNV and YYDKDF (reference sequence). This CDR3 is CATLRERGMADTQYF. The CDR3 DNA is TGTGCCACCTTGCGTGAGCGGGGGATGGCAGATACGCAGTATTTT.

This chain links TRBV7-9 with TRBJ1-1; D ambiguous. Germline lookup yields CDR1 SEHNR and CDR2 FQNEAQ (reference sequence). The CDR3 contains 10 residues. V was shortened by 8 bases and J by 8 bases, with 9 bases between the two germline ends. The CDR3 DNA reads as TGTGCCAGCTCCATCTTGGAAGCTTTCTTT. It encodes CASSILEAFF.

The chain couples TRBV6-5 to TRBJ1-1, with no clear D. Trimming took off 5 bases at V and 4 bases at J, with 17 bases between the two ends. The CDR3 loop spans 15 amino acids. From germline, CDR1 is MNHEY and CDR2 SVGAGI. In nucleotides, the CDR3 is TGTGCCAGCAGTGCCCAGTGTCTCGCGGGCACTGAAGCTTTCTTT. This translates into CASSAQCLAGTEAFF.

This clonotype appeared many times. This chain uses TRBV20-1 with TRBJ1-4; 8 nucleotides match TRBD1. The V segment lost 6 bases and the J segment 4 bases; nucleotides outside the gene matches: 4. The CDR3 is made up of 13 amino acids. Germline CDR1 and CDR2: DFQATT and SNEGSKA (reference sequence). The CDR3 DNA reads TGCAGTGCAAAACAGGGGGGTAATGAAAAACTGTTTTTT. Protein sequence: CSAKQGGNEKLFF.

This clonotype was counted ten times or more. This chain connects TRBV5-1 to TRBJ2-2, with D perhaps matching TRBD1 or TRBD2 (5 bases each). Trimming removed 0 bases from V and 6 bases from J, with 9 bases in between. This CDR3 is 14 amino acids long. From germline, CDR1 is SGHRS and CDR2 YFSETQ. CDR3 residues: CASSLAQGAGELFF. In DNA form, the CDR3 reads TGCGCCAGCAGCTTGGCGCAGGGAGCCGGGGAGCTGTTTTTT.

This clonotype was detected ten times or more. The chain joins TRBV9 to TRBJ1-1, with 8 positions matching TRBD1. This CDR3 region has 14 residues. Germline-derived CDR1 and CDR2 are SGDLS and YYNGEE. With V trimmed by 10 bases and J by 1 base, 9 bases remained unmatched. Written as DNA, the CDR3 is TGTGCCTCCTCCCCCGGGACAGGGAACACTGAAGCTTTCTTT. Residues: CASSPGTGNTEAFF.

This rearrangement joins TRBV6-2 or TRBV6-3 to TRBJ2-3, with a tentative D call TRBD1 (6 bases). Germline-derived CDR1 and CDR2 are MNHEY and SVGEGT. The CDR3 sequence is 14 residues long. Trimming stripped 0 bases from V and 4 bases from J, with 8 bases between. This CDR3 reads CASSYSGAADTQYF. In nucleotides, the CDR3 is TGTGCCAGCAGTTACTCGGGGGCCGCAGATACGCAGTATTTT.

This chain's CDR3 is CASRASGTYNEQFF. CDR3 nucleotides: TGTGCCAGCAGGGCTAGCGGGACCTACAATGAGCAGTTCTTC. The chain uses TRBV6-5 and TRBJ2-1, with TRBD2 matching over 9 bases. The trim removed 6 bases at V and 2 bases at J, leaving 2 bases unmatched. CDR3 length equals 14 residues. Germline V lookup: CDR1 MNHEY, CDR2 SVGAGI.